The 23 T cell receptor beta chains listed next were all sequenced from one sample in a study of cytomegalovirus exposure and HLA in healthy donors. The primer mix had 60 Vbeta and 13 Jbeta primers. The protocol was immunoSEQ multiplex PCR, while the TCRdb copy is restricted to in-frame clones and leaves out a portion. The table records 200,000 to 250,000 clones, roughly 80% of them present only once. The sample consisted of PBMCs. The receptors were gathered from a girl aged 5-17 years in good health and CMV-seronegative.

The genes are TRBV10-3 and TRBJ1-1; D ambiguous. The germline V gene has CDR1 ENHRY and CDR2 SYGVKD. V dropped 6 bases and J dropped 3 bases, with 20 bases sitting between them. The CDR3 totals 16 residues. As DNA, the CDR3 is TGTGCCATCAGCGATAACAACCGGGGTTCGTACACTGAAGCTTTCTTT. Residues: CAISDNNRGSYTEAFF.

V usage is TRBV7-2 and J usage is TRBJ2-3; 7 nucleotides match TRBD2. Germline CDR1 reads SGHTA; CDR2 reads FQGNSA. V lost 10 bases and J lost 3; bases outside the gene matches: 7. The CDR3 extends over 13 amino acids. CDR3 loop: CATATGGTDTQYF. The CDR3 DNA reads TGTGCCACCGCGACGGGGGGAACAGATACGCAGTATTTT.

The chain carries TRBV5-4 and TRBJ1-2, with D tentatively TRBD1 (5 bases). Per the germline V gene, CDR1 is SGHNT and CDR2 is YYREEE (reference sequence). The V gene lost 1 base and the J gene lost 3 bases, with 10 bases spanning the gap. The CDR3 extends over 14 amino acids. The CDR3 coding sequence is TGTGCCAGCAGCTTGTCAGGGTCCCACTATGGCTACACCTTC. Translation gives CASSLSGSHYGYTF.

The chain links TRBV30 to TRBJ2-1, with TRBD2 matching 13 bases. The CDR3 runs 15 residues. V shed 2 bases and J 9 bases; nucleotides not matched to a gene: 7. CDR1 GTSNPN and CDR2 SVGIG come from the germline V gene (reference sequence). The chain's CDR3 is CAWSYTSGRAPEQFF. The DNA for the CDR3 is TGTGCCTGGAGTTACACTAGCGGGAGGGCCCCTGAGCAGTTCTTC. Supplemented by reference TRBV30 and TRBJ2-1, the full variable domain reads SQTIHQWPATLVQPVGSPLSLECTVEGTSNPNLYWYRQAAGRGLQLLFYSVGIGQISSEVPQNLSASRPQDRQFILSSKKLLLSDSGFYLCAWSYTSGRAPEQFFGPGTRLTVL.

The chain carries TRBV2 and TRBJ2-1; TRBD2 agrees at 10 bases. CDR3 length: 17 residues. Germline V CDR1 and CDR2: SNHLY, FYNNEI. V trimming: 7 bases; J trimming: 5 bases; junction bases outside the gene matches: 14. The CDR3 sequence: CASTGVAGGKSDNEQFF. CDR3 bases: TGTGCCAGCACGGGGGTAGCGGGAGGTAAGAGTGACAATGAGCAGTTCTTC.

The chain combines TRBV6-5 with TRBJ1-2; 7 bases agree with TRBD1. J was trimmed by 5 bases and V by 6 bases; bases with no gene match: 6. The CDR3 spans 13 residues. Germline assignment: CDR1 MNHEY and CDR2 SVGAGI. In DNA form, the CDR3 reads TGTGCCAGCAGACAACTGACAGGGTATGGCTACACCTTC. The encoded protein is CASRQLTGYGYTF.

The V call is TRBV6-1, the J call TRBJ1-2, with a tentative D call TRBD1 (6 bases). CDR3 length: 17 amino acids. V lost 4 bases to trimming and J lost 6 bases, with 24 bases between them. Germline lookup yields CDR1 MNHNS and CDR2 SASEGT. The CDR3 sequence: CASSGNPDPSTGHGYTF. CDR3 nucleotide sequence: TGTGCCAGCAGTGGCAACCCGGATCCATCGACAGGACATGGCTACACCTTC.

The chain recombines TRBV6-5 with TRBJ1-6; D gene unclear. The CDR3 sequence is 15 residues long. The V gene's germline CDR1 is MNHEY and CDR2 SVGAGI. V was pared by 6 bases and J by 5 bases, with 14 bases between. CDR3 region: CASRTSTTHNSPLHF. CDR3 bases: TGTGCCAGCAGAACCTCGACAACGCATAATTCACCCCTCCACTTT.

The chain links TRBV6-1 to TRBJ2-5, with D possibly matching TRBD2 (5 bases). Trimming left V 5 bases short and J 2 bases short, with 9 bases between. Germline loops: CDR1 MNHNS, CDR2 SASEGT. The CDR3 sequence is 13 residues long. The CDR3 region has the DNA TGTGCCAGCAGTCCCACTAGGCAAGAGACCCAGTACTTC. The encoded protein is CASSPTRQETQYF.

The gene calls are TRBV9 and TRBJ1-4; perhaps TRBD1 as D (6 bases). The CDR3 runs to 13 residues. The V end lost 0 bases, the J end lost 7 bases, and 7 bases lay between the germline ends. CDR1 and CDR2 from the germline V gene are SGDLS and YYNGEE. Written as DNA, the CDR3 is TGTGCCAGCAGCGTAGGAGGGGGTGAAAAACTGTTTTTT. Translating gives CASSVGGGEKLFF.

This clone appeared a few times. The J gene is TRBJ1-1, the V gene TRBV28, with D uncertain. Germline assignment: CDR1 MDHEN and CDR2 SYDVKM. Trimming took off 5 bases at V and 1 base at J, with 14 bases between the two ends. The CDR3 consists of 15 residues. The CDR3, as DNA: TGTGCCAGCAGTCCAAGTCTTCCACAGAACACTGAAGCTTTCTTT. It specifies CASSPSLPQNTEAFF.

The gene calls are TRBV7-3 and TRBJ1-6; 7 bases are shared with TRBD1. CDR1 is SGHTA, CDR2 FQGTGA, per germline. V lost 4 bases and J lost 11; bases outside the gene matches: 5. This CDR3 spans 13 amino acids. CDR3 in DNA: TGTGCCAGCAGCTCGAGACAGGGAACACCCCTCCACTTT. It specifies CASSSRQGTPLHF.

The chain links TRBV28 to TRBJ2-5; D may be TRBD1 (6 bases). Matching the DNA end better, TRBJ2-7 makes the J call doubtful. The CDR3 extends over 16 amino acids. Looked up from germline, CDR1 is MDHEN and CDR2 is SYDVKM. The CDR3 nucleotides are TGTGCCAGCAGGGGTGCCAGGGGAAGGGGGTCCTACGAGCAGTACTTC. Its translation is CASRGARGRGSYEQYF.

This chain connects TRBV28 to TRBJ2-5; TRBD2 is a possible D gene (5 bases). The length of the CDR3 is 15 residues. CDR1 is MDHEN and CDR2 is SYDVKM in the germline V gene. V was shortened by 3 bases and J by 4 bases, with 15 bases between the two germline ends. The CDR3 bases are TGTGCCAGCAGTTTCATGGCGGGTCTCGGAGAGACCCAGTACTTC. Its protein is CASSFMAGLGETQYF.

V usage is TRBV7-2 and J usage is TRBJ2-2, with 7 nucleotides matching TRBD1. Germline trimming cut 1 base from V and 1 base from J; bases unmatched to any gene: 6. This CDR3 is built from 17 residues. Per the germline V gene, CDR1 is SGHTA and CDR2 is FQGNSA. The CDR3 sequence is CASSLVPGTVNTGELFF. CDR3 in DNA: TGTGCCAGCAGCTTAGTCCCCGGGACAGTGAACACCGGGGAGCTGTTTTTT. Full variable domain (missing parts from reference TRBV7-2 and TRBJ2-2): GAGVSQSPSNKVTEKGKDVELRCDPISGHTALYWYRQSLGQGLEFLIYFQGNSAPDKSGLPSDRFSAERTGGSVSTLTIQRTQQEDSAVYLCASSLVPGTVNTGELFFGEGSRLTVL.

The chain recombines TRBV7-8 with TRBJ2-6; 10 nucleotides match TRBD1. Germline CDR1 SGHVS, CDR2 FQNEAQ. V dropped 3 bases and J dropped 2; count of bases not matched to a gene: 1. The CDR3 length is 16 residues. In DNA form, the CDR3 reads TGTGCCAGCAGCTTCGGGACAGGGGCTGGGGCCAACGTCCTGACTTTC. It encodes CASSFGTGAGANVLTF.

This chain uses TRBV6-1 with TRBJ2-7; D might be TRBD2 (7 bases). Deletions cut 4 bases from V and 3 bases from J, with 10 bases between. Germline V gene data show CDR1 as MNHNS and CDR2 as SASEGT. This CDR3 has 13 amino acids. The CDR3 loop reads CASSVRGLYEQYF. The CDR3 coding sequence is TGTGCCAGCAGTGTGCGGGGGCTCTACGAGCAGTACTTC.

This chain links TRBV6-5 with TRBJ1-1; TRBD1 is a possible D gene (5 bases). Germline values: CDR1 MNHEY, CDR2 SVGAGI. The CDR3 is made up of 15 amino acids. Trimming cost V 0 bases and J 4 bases, with 12 bases left between them. DNA of the CDR3: TGTGCCAGCAGTTACTCGATCCAGGGCCCCACTGAAGCTTTCTTT. It codes for CASSYSIQGPTEAFF.

V usage is TRBV6-1 and J usage is TRBJ1-2; the D is unclear. Trimming took 7 bases from V and 3 from J, leaving 15 bases between them. The CDR3 is made up of 14 amino acids. Germline CDR1 reads MNHNS; CDR2 reads SASEGT. The CDR3 bases are TGTGCCAGCAAGAAAGAGGCCACCTACTATGGCTACACCTTC. This codes for CASKKEATYYGYTF.

The V gene is TRBV5-4, the J gene TRBJ2-7; D unresolved. The V and J ends lost 0 bases and 2 bases respectively, with 9 bases between them. This CDR3 comprises 14 residues. Germline-derived CDR1 and CDR2 are SGHNT and YYREEE (reference sequence). CDR3 region: CASSLEGGTYEQYF. In DNA form, the CDR3 reads TGTGCCAGCAGCTTGGAAGGCGGTACCTACGAGCAGTACTTC.

The chain is built from TRBV6-4 and TRBJ2-2, with D possibly matching TRBD2 (6 bases). This CDR3 contains 13 residues. In germline, CDR1 is MRHNA, CDR2 SNTAGT. Trimming pared 0 bases from V and 7 bases from J, leaving 6 bases between. This CDR3 is CASSDSTSGELFF. DNA of the CDR3: TGTGCCAGCAGTGACTCGACTAGCGGGGAGCTGTTTTTT.

This chain connects TRBV4-2 to TRBJ2-1, with D maybe TRBD2 (6 bases). The CDR3 is 17 residues long. Germline V gene sequence: CDR1 LGHNA, CDR2 YNFKEQ. Trimming pared 0 bases from V and 4 bases from J, leaving 16 bases between. This CDR3 is CASSQEDWRLVYNEQFF. In DNA form, the CDR3 reads TGTGCCAGCAGCCAAGAGGATTGGAGACTAGTTTACAATGAGCAGTTCTTC.

The chain is built from TRBV7-3 and TRBJ1-1, with 9 bases aligning to TRBD1. Trimming at V came to 0 bases and at J to 6 bases, leaving 8 bases not matched to a gene. Germline V gene data show CDR1 as SGHTA and CDR2 as FQGTGA. This CDR3 is built from 16 residues. The chain's CDR3 is CASSLTGQGPTSEAFF. The DNA for the CDR3 is TGTGCCAGCAGCTTAACGGGACAGGGTCCCACATCTGAAGCTTTCTTT.